One and the same sample provided the 24 T cell receptor beta chains below, sequenced in a study of T-cell reconstitution after alpha-beta-depleted transplantation in children. Unique molecular identifiers featured in how the TCRbeta library was prepared. TCRdb redid the calling of the PCR reads with MiXCR, one entry per CDR3 protein. Of 490,000 or so distinct CDR3 sequences in the sample, about an eighth were seen once. Material: PBMCs from the stem cell graft donor, obtained from the stem cell graft. Receptors were obtained from a human donor who donated a stem cell graft to a child with combined immunodeficiency.

This rearrangement joins TRBV27 to TRBJ2-1; D is perhaps TRBD2 (6 bases). Germline values: CDR1 MNHEY, CDR2 SMNVEV (reference sequence). CDR3 length: 14 residues. Deletions cut 3 bases from V and 3 bases from J, with 9 bases between. The CDR3 loop reads CASSFGGVYNEQFF. CDR3 nucleotides: TGTGCCAGCAGTTTCGGGGGAGTCTACAATGAGCAGTTCTTC.

This clonotype was counted ten times or more. This chain links TRBV30 with TRBJ1-1; D uncertain. Germline CDR1 and CDR2: GTSNPN and SVGIG (reference sequence). The CDR3 is made up of 11 amino acids. The V end lost 3 bases, the J end lost 0 bases, and 2 bases lay between the germline ends. The CDR3 region is CAWSLNTEAFF. DNA for the CDR3: TGTGCCTGGAGCTTGAACACTGAAGCTTTCTTT.

This clonotype came up many times. The rearrangement joins TRBV2 to TRBJ2-7; 12 bases match TRBD2. J lost 4 bases, V lost 4 bases, and 2 bases had no gene match. Germline CDR1 reads SNHLY; CDR2 reads FYNNEI. This CDR3 has 14 residues. The CDR3 region has the DNA TGTGCCAGCAGTGGACTAGCGGGAGTTTACGAGCAGTACTTC. It yields the protein CASSGLAGVYEQYF. The full variable domain, in which reference TRBV2 and TRBJ2-7 provide the parts outside the CDR3, is EPEVTQTPSHQVTQMGQEVILRCVPISNHLYFYWYRQILGQKVEFLVSFYNNEISEKSEIFDDQFSVERPDGSNFTLKIRSTKLEDSAMYFCASSGLAGVYEQYFGPGTRLTVT.

This chain links TRBV9 with TRBJ2-1; 8 nucleotides align to TRBD1. CDR1 SGDLS and CDR2 YYNGEE come from the germline V gene. After removal of 3 bases from V and 0 bases from J, the junction contained 5 bases not matched to a gene. This CDR3 spans 16 amino acids. CDR3 coding DNA: TGTGCCAGCAGCGGTGACAGGGGTCCCTCCTACAATGAGCAGTTCTTC. Residues: CASSGDRGPSYNEQFF.

This clonotype has a count of ten or more. The rearrangement links TRBV18 to TRBJ2-1; 7 positions agree with TRBD1. This CDR3 contains 14 residues. Germline trimming cut 3 bases from V and 4 bases from J; bases unmatched to any gene: 3. Per germline, CDR1 KGHSH and CDR2 LQKENI. This CDR3 is CASSPEQGYNEQFF. In nucleotides, the CDR3 is TGTGCCAGCTCACCGGAACAGGGGTACAATGAGCAGTTCTTC. The full variable domain, rest sourced from reference TRBV18 and TRBJ2-1, is NAGVMQNPRHLVRRRGQEARLRCSPMKGHSHVYWYRQLPEEGLKFMVYLQKENIIDESGMPKERFSAEFPKEGPSILRIQQVVRGDSAAYFCASSPEQGYNEQFFGPGTRLTVL.

This clonotype came up a few times. This chain uses TRBV7-2 with TRBJ2-3; 12 bases match TRBD2. This CDR3 has 17 residues. With 3 bases clipped from V and 4 bases from J, the junction kept 8 bases outside the gene matches. Germline V CDR1 and CDR2: SGHTA, FQGNSA. CDR3 protein: CASSLRTSGVIADTQYF. The CDR3 DNA reads TGTGCCAGCAGCTTGAGGACTAGCGGGGTTATTGCAGATACGCAGTATTTT.

The chain links TRBV12-3 or TRBV12-4 to TRBJ1-3; weak D call: TRBD1 (6 bases). The V gene lost 1 base and the J gene lost 0 bases, with 13 bases spanning the gap. There are 17 residues in the CDR3. CDR3 bases: TGTGCCAGCAGTTTAGGGGCGACAGGCTACTCTGGAAACACCATATATTTT. This codes for CASSLGATGYSGNTIYF.

This clonotype appeared a few times. This chain joins TRBV12-3 or TRBV12-4 and TRBJ2-5, with 8 bases identical to TRBD1. This CDR3 region has 14 residues. V was pared by 5 bases and J by 3 bases, with 5 bases of the junction left unmatched. CDR3: CASSAGTGEETQYF. The CDR3 coding sequence is TGTGCCAGCAGTGCCGGGACAGGAGAAGAGACCCAGTACTTC.

This clonotype occurred many times. The chain carries TRBV24-1 and TRBJ2-2, with TRBD2 matching 8 bases. V shed 6 bases and J 0 bases; nucleotides not matched to a gene: 5. The germline V gene encodes CDR1 KGHDR and CDR2 SFDVKD. The CDR3 runs to 16 residues. The CDR3 spells CATSSASGPNTGELFF. CDR3 nucleotides: TGTGCCACCAGTTCGGCTAGCGGGCCGAACACCGGGGAGCTGTTTTTT.

The rearrangement joins TRBV4-3 to TRBJ2-1; D remains ambiguous. This CDR3 is built from 14 residues. The V and J ends lost 4 bases and 6 bases respectively, with 13 bases between them. Germline CDR1 is LGHNA and CDR2 is YSLEER. The CDR3 loop reads CASSPDFLVNEQFF. CDR3 coding DNA: TGCGCCAGCAGCCCGGATTTTCTAGTCAATGAGCAGTTCTTC.

This clonotype was detected many times. This chain joins TRBV5-6 and TRBJ1-5; D not certain. The germline V gene has CDR1 SGHDT and CDR2 YYEEEE. Trimming pared 1 base from V and 2 bases from J, leaving 10 bases between. This CDR3 region has 15 residues. DNA for the CDR3: TGTGCCAGCAGCTTGTCCAGGTCCGGCAATCAGCCCCAGCATTTT. Its translation: CASSLSRSGNQPQHF.

This clonotype was counted at least ten times. The chain links TRBV12-3 or TRBV12-4 to TRBJ2-2; either TRBD1 or TRBD2 may fit D (5 bases each). V gave up 0 bases and J gave up 3 bases, with 8 bases separating them. CDR3 length equals 15 residues. CDR3 nucleotide sequence: TGTGCCAGCAGTTTAGCGGGGACCTACACCGGGGAGCTGTTTTTT. The encoded protein is CASSLAGTYTGELFF.

This clonotype was detected many times. The chain is built from TRBV12-3 or TRBV12-4 and TRBJ1-5; D gene ambiguous. The CDR3 is made up of 13 amino acids. The germline V and J ends were trimmed by 3 bases and 0 bases, with 3 bases remaining between them. The CDR3 sequence: CASSFSSNQPQHF. CDR3 coding DNA: TGTGCCAGCAGTTTTTCTAGCAATCAGCCCCAGCATTTT.

The chain joins TRBV20-1 to TRBJ1-1; D ambiguous. The CDR3 totals 15 residues. Trimming shortened V by 3 bases and J by 0 bases, and 14 bases separated the two germline ends. Germline V gives CDR1 DFQATT, CDR2 SNEGSKA (reference sequence). CDR3 coding DNA: TGCAGTGCTAGTATGAGAGCAGGACTGAACACTGAAGCTTTCTTT. Translating gives CSASMRAGLNTEAFF.

This clonotype was detected ten times or more. This chain links TRBV12-3 or TRBV12-4 with TRBJ2-7, with D unresolved. Trimming shortened V by 5 bases and J by 3 bases, and 8 bases separated the two germline ends. CDR3 size: 12 residues. DNA of the CDR3: TGTGCCAGCAGTCTCTACAGCTACGAGCAGTACTTC. Amino acid sequence: CASSLYSYEQYF.

This clonotype was seen at least ten times. This chain links TRBV12-3 or TRBV12-4 with TRBJ2-7, with D hard to call. This CDR3 has 13 residues. V was cut by 6 bases and J by 3 bases, with 12 bases left in between. The CDR3 region is CASSFGEFYEQYF. The DNA of the CDR3 is TGTGCCAGCAGCTTCGGAGAATTCTACGAGCAGTACTTC.

The chain couples TRBV30 to TRBJ2-7; 14 nucleotides agree with TRBD2. There are 17 residues in the CDR3. The V gene's germline CDR1 is GTSNPN and CDR2 SVGIG (reference sequence). The junction had 12 bases not matched to a gene; V was cut back by 2 bases and J by 6 bases. The CDR3 spells CAWSWEGLAGVRGEQYF. The CDR3 bases are TGTGCCTGGAGTTGGGAGGGACTAGCGGGAGTTCGGGGCGAGCAGTACTTC. The whole variable domain, filled in from reference TRBV30 and TRBJ2-7, reads SQTIHQWPATLVQPVGSPLSLECTVEGTSNPNLYWYRQAAGRGLQLLFYSVGIGQISSEVPQNLSASRPQDRQFILSSKKLLLSDSGFYLCAWSWEGLAGVRGEQYFGPGTRLTVT.

This clonotype occurred a few times. V usage is TRBV15 and J usage is TRBJ1-1, with a possible D match to TRBD1 (5 bases). CDR3 length: 14 residues. V shed 6 bases and J shed 2 bases, with 13 bases lying between them. The germline V gene encodes CDR1 LNHNV and CDR2 YYDKDF (reference sequence). CDR3 bases: TGTGCCACCAGTATGTATGGGGGTAACACTGAAGCTTTCTTT. It specifies CATSMYGGNTEAFF. The whole variable domain, remainder taken from reference TRBV15 and TRBJ1-1, is DAMVIQNPRYQVTQFGKPVTLSCSQTLNHNVMYWYQQKSSQAPKLLFHYYDKDFNNEADTPDNFQSRRPNTSFCFLDIRSPGLGDTAMYLCATSMYGGNTEAFFGQGTRLTVV.

The genes are TRBV5-1 and TRBJ2-1, with TRBD1 matching over 9 bases. Germline V gene data show CDR1 as SGHRS and CDR2 as YFSETQ. CDR3 length equals 15 residues. Trimming took 4 bases from V and 5 from J; bases not matched to a gene: 7. CDR3 DNA sequence: TGCGCCAGCAGCCCCGGACAGGGGAAGGACAATGAGCAGTTCTTC. It encodes CASSPGQGKDNEQFF. Together with reference TRBV5-1 and TRBJ2-1, the CDR3 gives the full variable domain: KAGVTQTPRYLIKTRGQQVTLSCSPISGHRSVSWYQQTPGQGLQFLFEYFSETQRNKGNFPGRFSGRQFSNSRSEMNVSTLELGDSALYLCASSPGQGKDNEQFFGPGTRLTVL.

This clonotype was seen only once. The chain couples TRBV7-9 to TRBJ1-2, with D possibly matching TRBD1 (5 bases). CDR3 length: 12 amino acids. Trimming pared 5 bases from V and 8 bases from J, leaving 12 bases between. The germline V gene encodes CDR1 SEHNR and CDR2 FQNEAQ (reference sequence). CDR3 residues: CASSAMGPGYTF. CDR3 bases: TGTGCCAGCAGCGCTATGGGGCCCGGCTACACCTTC.

This clonotype was counted many times. V usage is TRBV12-3 or TRBV12-4 and J usage is TRBJ2-7; 10 positions match TRBD2. V dropped 10 bases and J dropped 5; count of bases not matched to a gene: 5. The CDR3 length is 12 residues. In DNA, the CDR3 is TGTGCCACCCAGCGGGGGGGCCACGAGCAGTACTTC. This sequence encodes CATQRGGHEQYF.

The J gene is TRBJ1-1, the V gene TRBV7-8, with D perhaps TRBD1 (5 bases). The CDR3 runs 13 residues. V gave up 5 bases and J gave up 5 bases, with 12 bases separating them. Germline CDR1 is SGHVS and CDR2 is FQNEAQ. The CDR3 DNA reads as TGTGCCAGCAGCGTCCAGGGTGATACTGAAGCTTTCTTT. Its translation: CASSVQGDTEAFF.

This chain joins TRBV7-9 and TRBJ2-7, with D unresolved. Germline assignment: CDR1 SEHNR and CDR2 FQNEAQ (reference sequence). Trimming left V 5 bases short and J 6 bases short, with 11 bases between. CDR3 size: 12 residues. CDR3 nucleotides: TGTGCCAGCAGCACAACCCAGGTCGAGCAGTACTTC. Amino acids: CASSTTQVEQYF.

There are many counts of this clonotype. The chain combines TRBV12-3 or TRBV12-4 with TRBJ2-7; TRBD1 matches 7 bases. The CDR3 spans 14 residues. With V trimmed by 4 bases and J by 4 bases, 7 bases remained unmatched. CDR3 in DNA: TGTGCCAGCAGTTCAAGGGACAGACGTTACGAGCAGTACTTC. Translated, it gives CASSSRDRRYEQYF.